The 12 T cell receptor beta chains reported below all come from one sample, sequenced in a study of shared clonotypes between healthy human individuals. Sequencing used immunoSEQ multiplex PCR; TCRdb keeps in-frame clones, though not all of them. The data contain some 2,500,000 clones, about nine tenths of them singletons. The sequencing sample was made of naive CD4+ T cells from PBMCs. Subset given: CD45RA+ positively selected. All receptors derive from a man between 18 and 29 years old in good health. Some clones in this sample may be carry-over from other donors' samples.

The CDR3 loop is CASIPRGAGMNTEAFF. The DNA of the CDR3 is TGTGCCAGTATCCCACGGGGGGCAGGGATGAACACTGAAGCTTTCTTT. This rearrangement joins TRBV19 to TRBJ1-1, with D maybe TRBD1 (6 bases). V lost 7 bases and J 0 bases, leaving 18 bases between the germline ends. Looked up from germline, CDR1 is LNHDA and CDR2 is SQIVND (reference sequence). The CDR3 totals 16 residues.

CDR3 DNA sequence: TGTGCCAGCAGCTCAGGAGGGGCTAGCTCTGGAAACACCATATATTTT. It encodes CASSSGGASSGNTIYF. This rearrangement joins TRBV7-2 to TRBJ1-3; D perhaps matches TRBD1 (5 bases). Per germline, CDR1 SGHTA and CDR2 FQGNSA. With 4 bases removed from V and 0 bases from J, the gap between germline ends came to 13 bases. This CDR3 has 16 residues.

This chain uses TRBV5-8 with TRBJ2-1; 8 bases are shared with TRBD1. There are 14 residues in the CDR3. The V and J ends lost 4 bases and 9 bases, in that order; junction bases with no gene match: 9. Germline V gene sequence: CDR1 SGHTS, CDR2 YDEGEE. In DNA form, the CDR3 reads TGTGCCAGCAGCGTAACGACAGGGGCCGGTGAGCAGTTCTTC. Translated, it gives CASSVTTGAGEQFF.

The chain carries TRBV4-1 and TRBJ2-7; 9 nucleotides line up with TRBD2. V shed 1 base, J shed 2 bases, and the junction held 3 bases outside the gene matches. CDR3 length equals 15 residues. CDR1 is MGHRA and CDR2 is YSYEKL in the germline V gene. The CDR3 nucleotides read TGCGCCAGCAGCCAAGGACTAGCGGAAACCTACGAGCAGTACTTC. It yields the protein CASSQGLAETYEQYF.

Concerning this clone: At the DNA level, this CDR3 is encoded by other sequences in the same sample as well. The rearrangement joins TRBV9 to TRBJ1-1, with D maybe TRBD1 (6 bases). The CDR3 length is 14 residues. The germline V gene encodes CDR1 SGDLS and CDR2 YYNGEE. V lost 0 bases and J lost 1, with 7 bases in between. The CDR3 DNA follows: TGTGCCAGCAGCGTAGCGACAGGGAACACTGAAGCTTTCTTT. It is translated as CASSVATGNTEAFF. Using reference TRBV9 and TRBJ1-1 for the parts outside the CDR3, the full variable domain is DSGVTQTPKHLITATGQRVTLRCSPRSGDLSVYWYQQSLDQGLQFLIQYYNGEERAKGNILERFSAQQFPDLHSELNLSSLELGDSALYFCASSVATGNTEAFFGQGTRLTVV.

V gene TRBV28 combines with J gene TRBJ1-5; 9 positions agree with TRBD1. CDR1 and CDR2 from the germline V gene are MDHEN and SYDVKM. With 2 bases clipped from V and 6 bases from J, the junction kept 5 bases outside the gene matches. CDR3 length equals 15 residues. The CDR3 region has the DNA TGTGCCAGCAGTTTAGGACAGGGGATGCGTCAGCCCCAGCATTTT. This codes for CASSLGQGMRQPQHF.

Notes on this clone: The same CDR3 also results from other DNA sequences found in this sample. V and J are TRBV7-2 and TRBJ1-2; perhaps TRBD1 as D (5 bases). The CDR3 spans 14 residues. Per germline, CDR1 SGHTA and CDR2 FQGNSA. V shed 5 bases and J shed 2 bases, with 12 bases lying between them. The CDR3: CASSPGQRNYGYTF. The CDR3 DNA is TGTGCCAGCAGCCCCGGACAACGGAACTATGGCTACACCTTC.

The chain joins TRBV12-5 to TRBJ1-2; a possible D gene is TRBD1 (6 bases). This CDR3 spans 13 amino acids. The V end lost 6 bases, the J end lost 4 bases, and 12 bases lay between the germline ends. CDR1 and CDR2 from the germline V gene are LGHNT and FRNRAP. Here the CDR3 DNA reads TGTGCTAGTGGCCACGGACAGCTCTATGGCTACACCTTC. This sequence encodes CASGHGQLYGYTF.

The rearrangement links TRBV6-1 to TRBJ2-3; TRBD1 aligns across 7 bases. CDR3 length equals 15 residues. The trim removed 9 bases at V and 2 bases at J, leaving 11 bases unmatched. The germline gives CDR1 MNHNS, CDR2 SASEGT. In DNA form, the CDR3 reads TGTGCCAGTAGGACCGGGACAGTCAACACAGATACGCAGTATTTT. It specifies CASRTGTVNTDTQYF.

This clone was seen just once. The genes are TRBV11-2 and TRBJ2-1, with 12 bases matching TRBD2. Germline V gene data show CDR1 as SGHAT and CDR2 as FQNNGV. The ends lost 2 bases at V and 7 bases at J; junction bases unmatched: 9. CDR3 length: 17 amino acids. DNA for the CDR3: TGTGCCAGCAGCTTATGGTCTAGCGGGAGGGGTAGTAATGAGCAGTTCTTC. Translated, it gives CASSLWSSGRGSNEQFF.

With regard to this clone: The identical CDR3 is also encoded by other nucleotide sequences in the sample. This chain joins TRBV7-3 and TRBJ2-5; D possibly corresponds to TRBD1 (5 bases). The CDR3 spans 13 residues. The germline V gene encodes CDR1 SGHTA and CDR2 FQGTGA. The V gene lost 6 bases and the J gene lost 1 base, with 9 bases spanning the gap. CDR3 loop: CASSPQGQETQYF. The CDR3 DNA is TGTGCCAGCAGTCCCCAGGGCCAAGAGACCCAGTACTTC.

The chain has TRBV9 and TRBJ1-2; unclear D gene. In germline, CDR1 is SGDLS, CDR2 YYNGEE. The V and J ends lost 5 bases and 8 bases respectively, with 19 bases between them. The CDR3 consists of 14 residues. The CDR3 sequence is CASRGVQLVGGYTF. The CDR3 DNA reads TGTGCCAGCAGGGGTGTACAGCTTGTCGGAGGCTACACCTTC.